The rows below give T cell receptor beta chains drawn from one sample of a study of siplizumab effects on memory and regulatory T cells. Only in-frame clones appear in the TCRdb table, and some are missing; sequencing was by immunoSEQ multiplex PCR. In the table there are 95,000 to 130,000 clones, roughly 94% of which are singletons. Sequenced material: non-Treg CD4+ T cells sorted from blood. The receptors were gathered from a human donor in good health. Both conserved end residues are part of each CDR3. D genes are given only for firm matches. Only some rows state a clone size, as once, few, many or a class for expanded clones.

CASSENKDKKPGDTEAFF,TGCGCCAGCAGCGAGAACAAAGACAAAAAACCAGGGGACACTGAAGCTTTCTTT,-,-,TRBJ1-1,TRBV5-1
CASSAWDEQFF,TGTGCCAGCAGCGCCTGGGATGAGCAGTTCTTC,-,-,TRBJ2-1,TRBV7-8
CASSVAPERGELFF,TGTGCCAGCAGCGTAGCCCCTGAAAGGGGGGAGCTGTTTTTT,-,-,TRBJ2-2,TRBV9
CASSPGTGTEAFF,TGTGCCAGCAGCCCCGGGACAGGGACTGAAGCTTTCTTT,TRBD1,-,TRBJ1-1,TRBV7-7
CASSLQGFGGELFF,TGTGCCAGCAGTTTACAGGGGTTTGGCGGGGAGCTGTTTTTT,TRBD1,-,TRBJ2-2,TRBV6-5
CAFSGAIEAFF,TGTGCCTTCTCAGGGGCCATTGAAGCTTTCTTT,-,-,TRBJ1-1,TRBV30
CASSPLTGAGETQYF,TGTGCCAGCAGCCCGTTGACAGGGGCGGGAGAGACCCAGTACTTC,TRBD1,-,TRBJ2-5,TRBV7-9
CASSIQGKQANEKLFF,TGTGCCAGCAGCATACAGGGGAAGCAGGCTAATGAAAAACTGTTTTTT,TRBD1,-,TRBJ1-4,TRBV11-2
CASSHGLTGYSNQPQHF,TGTGCCAGCTCCCACGGCCTCACGGGGTATAGCAATCAGCCCCAGCATTTT,-,-,TRBJ1-5,TRBV18
CASNRGRFELGELFF,TGTGCCAGCAACAGGGGGCGCTTTGAGCTTGGGGAGCTGTTTTTT,TRBD1,-,TRBJ2-2,TRBV6-5
CASRHGGSRGETQYF,TGCGCCAGCAGGCATGGCGGGAGCCGCGGAGAGACCCAGTACTTC,TRBD2,-,TRBJ2-5,TRBV5-1
CAISGSQGGGETQYF,TGTGCCATCAGCGGTTCTCAGGGAGGAGGAGAGACCCAGTACTTC,-,-,TRBJ2-5,TRBV10-3
CASSALNTEAFF,TGTGCCAGCAGTGCGTTGAACACTGAAGCTTTCTTT,-,few,TRBJ1-1,TRBV2
CASSRQTGDTDTQYF,TGTGCCAGCAGCCGTCAAACAGGGGACACAGATACGCAGTATTTT,TRBD1,-,TRBJ2-3,TRBV6-6
CASSFGTLTNEKLFF,TGTGCCAGCAGCTTCGGGACACTAACTAATGAAAAACTGTTTTTT,-,-,TRBJ1-4,TRBV7-9
CASNLGMGTGTYEQYF,TGTGCCAGCAACCTGGGGATGGGGACTGGAACCTACGAGCAGTACTTC,-,-,TRBJ2-7,TRBV5-6
CASSSGLAGTIQYF,TGCGCCAGCAGCTCCGGTTTAGCGGGAACCATTCAGTACTTC,TRBD2,-,TRBJ2-4,TRBV5-1
CASSVSSADYNEQFF,TGTGCCAGCAGCGTGAGCTCCGCGGACTACAATGAGCAGTTCTTC,-,-,TRBJ2-1,TRBV5-4
CASSSSGGAKNIQYF,TGTGCCAGCAGTTCTAGCGGGGGAGCCAAAAACATTCAGTACTTC,TRBD2,-,TRBJ2-4,TRBV6-6
CAISPPGQNYEQYF,TGTGCCATCTCCCCCCCTGGGCAGAACTACGAGCAGTACTTC,-,-,TRBJ2-7,TRBV10-3
CASSGPIVPNQPQHF,TGTGCCAGCAGTGGACCAATCGTCCCCAATCAGCCCCAGCATTTT,-,-,TRBJ1-5,TRBV6-6
CASSPQSGDTQYF,TGCGCCAGCAGCCCCCAATCAGGGGATACGCAGTATTTT,-,-,TRBJ2-3,TRBV5-1
CASRPGHLDEQYF,TGTGCCAGCAGGCCGGGACACTTAGACGAGCAGTACTTC,-,-,TRBJ2-7,TRBV5-4
CASSDLTGLGYEQYF,TGTGCCAGCAGTGACTTGACAGGGTTAGGCTACGAGCAGTACTTC,TRBD1,-,TRBJ2-7,TRBV6-1
CASRPGTGANVLTF,TGTGCCAGCAGGCCAGGGACTGGGGCCAACGTCCTGACTTTC,-,-,TRBJ2-6,TRBV7-3
CASSVEAGGYTF,TGTGCCAGCAGCGTAGAGGCCGGGGGCTACACCTTC,-,-,TRBJ1-2,TRBV9
CASSPATYNEQFF,TGTGCCAGCTCACCGGCGACCTACAATGAGCAGTTCTTC,-,-,TRBJ2-1,TRBV18
CASSPQEGLNTEAFF,TGTGCCAGCTCACCCCAGGAGGGGCTGAACACTGAAGCTTTCTTT,-,-,TRBJ1-1,TRBV18
CASSPRQTNTEAFF,TGCGCCAGCAGCCCTCGACAGACGAACACTGAAGCTTTCTTT,-,-,TRBJ1-1,TRBV5-1
CAWVPGQVLDGYTF,TGTGCCTGGGTCCCCGGACAGGTTCTTGATGGCTACACCTTC,TRBD1,-,TRBJ1-2,TRBV30
CASSLSPTGSHYEQYF,TGTGCCAGCAGCTTATCCCCCACAGGATCGCACTACGAGCAGTACTTC,-,-,TRBJ2-7,TRBV7-6
CASSLETKSQETQYF,TGTGCCAGCAGCTTGGAGACCAAGTCCCAAGAGACCCAGTACTTC,-,-,TRBJ2-5,TRBV5-5
CSVEVAGGPTDTQYF,TGCAGCGTTGAAGTTGCGGGGGGGCCCACAGATACGCAGTATTTT,TRBD2,-,TRBJ2-3,TRBV29-1
CASSQQGYGTEAFF,TGCGCCAGCAGCCAACAGGGGTACGGCACTGAAGCTTTCTTT,TRBD1,-,TRBJ1-1,TRBV5-1
CASSPREVSSGANVLTF,TGTGCCAGCTCACCACGAGAGGTTAGCTCTGGGGCCAACGTCCTGACTTTC,-,-,TRBJ2-6,TRBV18
CASSYGGYRSYEQYF,TGTGCCAGCAGTTATGGGGGCTACCGCTCCTACGAGCAGTACTTC,-,-,TRBJ2-7,TRBV6-5
CASKGEGRDTQYF,TGTGCCAGCAAGGGGGAGGGTAGAGATACGCAGTATTTT,-,-,TRBJ2-3,TRBV2
CASSAGGGIWAEAFF,TGTGCCAGCAGCGCCGGAGGGGGGATCTGGGCTGAAGCTTTCTTT,-,-,TRBJ1-1,TRBV9
CASSPGRAYNEQFF,TGTGCCAGCAGCCCGGGACGGGCCTACAATGAGCAGTTCTTC,-,-,TRBJ2-1,TRBV27
CASSRGQGAAEAFF,TGCGCCAGTTCCCGGGGACAGGGGGCTGCTGAAGCTTTCTTT,TRBD1,-,TRBJ1-1,TRBV10-1
CASSLVEEPQHF,TGTGCCAGCAGTTTGGTTGAGGAGCCCCAGCATTTT,-,-,TRBJ1-5,TRBV28
CASSGGRGNQPQHF,TGTGCCAGCAGCGGCGGGCGCGGCAATCAGCCCCAGCATTTT,-,-,TRBJ1-5,TRBV5-6
CASSSPNNQPQHF,TGTGCCAGCAGTTCTCCGAACAATCAGCCCCAGCATTTT,-,-,TRBJ1-5,TRBV6-6
CASSLGSGRAVQETQYF,TGTGCCAGCAGCTTAGGCTCGGGGCGGGCCGTCCAAGAGACCCAGTACTTC,-,few,TRBJ2-5,TRBV11-2
CASSLSKPGELFF,TGTGCCAGCAGCTTAAGTAAGCCCGGGGAGCTGTTTTTT,-,-,TRBJ2-2,TRBV7-9
CASSKERSPEAFF,TGTGCCAGCAGCAAAGAAAGGAGTCCTGAAGCTTTCTTT,-,-,TRBJ1-1,TRBV21-1
CASSKVRRDEQFF,TGTGCCAGCAGCAAAGTACGGAGAGATGAGCAGTTCTTC,-,once,TRBJ2-1,TRBV21-1
CASSPKGTAAQPQHF,TGTGCCAGCAGCCCGAAGGGGACAGCAGCGCAGCCCCAGCATTTT,TRBD1,-,TRBJ1-5,TRBV5-6
CASSITSMAVSGNTIYF,TGTGCCAGTAGTATCACCTCTATGGCGGTTAGTGGAAACACCATATATTTT,-,-,TRBJ1-3,TRBV19
CSVERTGYEQYF,TGCAGCGTTGAAAGGACAGGGTACGAGCAGTACTTC,TRBD1,-,TRBJ2-7,TRBV29-1
CASRGQGGLYEQYF,TGTGCCAGCCGGGGACAGGGGGGTCTCTACGAGCAGTACTTC,TRBD1,-,TRBJ2-7,TRBV6-6
CASSSPDQGNYGYTF,TGTGCCAGTAGTTCGCCCGATCAGGGTAACTATGGCTACACCTTC,-,once,TRBJ1-2,TRBV19